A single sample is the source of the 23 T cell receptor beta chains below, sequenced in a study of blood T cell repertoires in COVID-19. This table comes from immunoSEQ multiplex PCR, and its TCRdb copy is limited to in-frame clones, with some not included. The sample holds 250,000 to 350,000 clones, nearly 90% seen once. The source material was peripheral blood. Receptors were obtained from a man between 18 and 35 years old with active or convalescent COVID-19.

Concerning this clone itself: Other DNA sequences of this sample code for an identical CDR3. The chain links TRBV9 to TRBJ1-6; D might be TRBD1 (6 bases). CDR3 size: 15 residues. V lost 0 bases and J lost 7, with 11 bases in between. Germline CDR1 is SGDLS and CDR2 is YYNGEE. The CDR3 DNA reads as TGTGCCAGCAGCGTAGGAGGGGGTCCCAATTCACCCCTCCACTTT. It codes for CASSVGGGPNSPLHF.

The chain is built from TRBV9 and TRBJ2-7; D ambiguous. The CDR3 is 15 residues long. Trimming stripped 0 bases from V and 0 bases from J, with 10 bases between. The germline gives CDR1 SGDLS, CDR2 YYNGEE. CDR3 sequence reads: CASSVGAVDSYEQYF. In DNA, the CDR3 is TGTGCCAGCAGCGTAGGTGCGGTAGACTCCTACGAGCAGTACTTC. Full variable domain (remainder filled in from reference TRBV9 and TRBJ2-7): DSGVTQTPKHLITATGQRVTLRCSPRSGDLSVYWYQQSLDQGLQFLIQYYNGEERAKGNILERFSAQQFPDLHSELNLSSLELGDSALYFCASSVGAVDSYEQYFGPGTRLTVT.

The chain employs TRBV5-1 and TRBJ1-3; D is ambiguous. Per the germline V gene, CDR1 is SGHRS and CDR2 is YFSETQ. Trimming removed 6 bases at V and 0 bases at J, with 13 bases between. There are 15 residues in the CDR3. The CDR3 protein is CASKLGLYSGNTIYF. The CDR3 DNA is TGCGCCAGCAAACTAGGACTATACTCTGGAAACACCATATATTTT. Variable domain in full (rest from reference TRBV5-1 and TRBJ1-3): KAGVTQTPRYLIKTRGQQVTLSCSPISGHRSVSWYQQTPGQGLQFLFEYFSETQRNKGNFPGRFSGRQFSNSRSEMNVSTLELGDSALYLCASKLGLYSGNTIYFGEGSWLTVV.

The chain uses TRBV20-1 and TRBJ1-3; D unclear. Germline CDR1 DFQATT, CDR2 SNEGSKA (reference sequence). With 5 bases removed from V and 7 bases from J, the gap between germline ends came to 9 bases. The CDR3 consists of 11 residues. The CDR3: CSAPWLNTIYF. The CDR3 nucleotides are TGCAGTGCTCCCTGGCTGAACACCATATATTTT.

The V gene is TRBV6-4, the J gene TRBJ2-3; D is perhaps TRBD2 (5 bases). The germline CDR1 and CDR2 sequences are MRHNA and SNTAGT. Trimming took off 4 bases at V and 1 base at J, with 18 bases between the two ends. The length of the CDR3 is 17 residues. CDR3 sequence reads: CASSAALLVPRTDTQYF. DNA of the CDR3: TGTGCCAGCAGTGCGGCGTTACTAGTTCCCCGCACAGATACGCAGTATTTT.

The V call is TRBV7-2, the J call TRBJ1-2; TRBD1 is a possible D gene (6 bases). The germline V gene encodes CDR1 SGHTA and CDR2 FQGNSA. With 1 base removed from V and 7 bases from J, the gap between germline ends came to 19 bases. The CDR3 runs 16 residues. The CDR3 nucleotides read TGTGCCAGCAGCTTAGGACAGGCGGGCGGTTTTCGTGGCTACACCTTC. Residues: CASSLGQAGGFRGYTF.

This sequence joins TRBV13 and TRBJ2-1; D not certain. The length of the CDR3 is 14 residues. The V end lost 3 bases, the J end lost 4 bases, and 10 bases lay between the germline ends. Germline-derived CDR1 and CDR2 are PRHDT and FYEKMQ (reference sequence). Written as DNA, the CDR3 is TGTGCCAGCAGCTTGCGTTCCGAGTACAATGAGCAGTTCTTC. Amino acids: CASSLRSEYNEQFF.

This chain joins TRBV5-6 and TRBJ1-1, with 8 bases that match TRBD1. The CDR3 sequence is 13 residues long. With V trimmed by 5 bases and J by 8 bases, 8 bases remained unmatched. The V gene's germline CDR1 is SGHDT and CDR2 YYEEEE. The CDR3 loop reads CASSPATGEEAFF. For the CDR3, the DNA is TGTGCCAGCAGTCCTGCGACAGGGGAGGAAGCTTTCTTT.

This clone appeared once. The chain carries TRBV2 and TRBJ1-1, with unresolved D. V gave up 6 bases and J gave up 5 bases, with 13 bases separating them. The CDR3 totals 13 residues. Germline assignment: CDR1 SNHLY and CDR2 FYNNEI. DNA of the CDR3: TGTGCCAGCAGGCTGGCAGGTGTGACTGAAGCTTTCTTT. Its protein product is CASRLAGVTEAFF.

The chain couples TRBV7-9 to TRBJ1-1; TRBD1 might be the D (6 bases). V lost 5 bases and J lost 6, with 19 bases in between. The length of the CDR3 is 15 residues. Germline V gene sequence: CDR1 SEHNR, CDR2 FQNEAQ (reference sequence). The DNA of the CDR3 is TGTGCCAGCAGCCAATTAGGGGGTGGTAGCTCTGAAGCTTTCTTT. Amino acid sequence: CASSQLGGGSSEAFF.

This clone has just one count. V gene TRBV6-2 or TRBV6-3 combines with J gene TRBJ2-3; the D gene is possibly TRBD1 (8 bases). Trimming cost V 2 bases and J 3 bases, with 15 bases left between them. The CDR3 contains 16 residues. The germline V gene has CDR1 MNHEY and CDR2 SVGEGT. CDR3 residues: CASSYRTGRGTDTQYF. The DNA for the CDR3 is TGTGCCAGCAGTTACCGGACAGGGAGGGGGACAGATACGCAGTATTTT.

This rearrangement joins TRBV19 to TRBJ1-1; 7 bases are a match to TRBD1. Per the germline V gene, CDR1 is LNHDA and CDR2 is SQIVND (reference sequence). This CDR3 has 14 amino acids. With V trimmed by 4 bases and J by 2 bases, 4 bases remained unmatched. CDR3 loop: CASSTHRGNTEAFF. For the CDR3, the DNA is TGTGCCAGTAGTACTCACAGGGGCAACACTGAAGCTTTCTTT.

In DNA form, the CDR3 reads TGTGCCAGCAGAAGGGACACCCCGACTGAAGCTTTCTTT. It codes for CASRRDTPTEAFF. V gene TRBV12-3 or TRBV12-4 combines with J gene TRBJ1-1, with D possibly TRBD1 on 6 matching bases. The CDR3 extends over 13 amino acids. The V end lost 6 bases, the J end lost 5 bases, and 13 bases lay between the germline ends.

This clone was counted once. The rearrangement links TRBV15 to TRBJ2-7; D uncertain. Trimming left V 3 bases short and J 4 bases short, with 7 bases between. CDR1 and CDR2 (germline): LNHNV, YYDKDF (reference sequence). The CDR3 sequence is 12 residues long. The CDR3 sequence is CATSRLQYEQYF. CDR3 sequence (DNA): TGTGCCACCAGCAGGCTACAGTACGAGCAGTACTTC.

For the CDR3, the DNA is TGTGCCAGCAGCAAAATTTGGAGTCAGGAGGGCGAGCAGTACTTC. Its translation is CASSKIWSQEGEQYF. This chain joins TRBV21-1 and TRBJ2-7; the D segment call TRBD2 is taken from the table without a DNA check. TRBV21-1 is a known pseudogene. This CDR3 contains 15 residues.

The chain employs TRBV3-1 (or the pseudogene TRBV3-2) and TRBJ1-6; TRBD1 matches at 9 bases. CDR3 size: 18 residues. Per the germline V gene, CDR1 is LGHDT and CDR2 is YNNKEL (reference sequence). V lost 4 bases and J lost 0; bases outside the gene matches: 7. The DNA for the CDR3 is TGTGCCAGCAGCCTCAACAGGGGGCCGAGCTCCTATAATTCACCCCTCCACTTT. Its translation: CASSLNRGPSSYNSPLHF.

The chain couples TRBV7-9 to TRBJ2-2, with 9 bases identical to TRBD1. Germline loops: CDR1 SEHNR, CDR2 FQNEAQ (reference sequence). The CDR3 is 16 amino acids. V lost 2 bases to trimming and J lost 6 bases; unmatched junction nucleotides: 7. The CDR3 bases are TGTGCCAGCAGCTTACCCCCGGGACAGGGCCCCGGGGAGCTGTTTTTT. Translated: CASSLPPGQGPGELFF.

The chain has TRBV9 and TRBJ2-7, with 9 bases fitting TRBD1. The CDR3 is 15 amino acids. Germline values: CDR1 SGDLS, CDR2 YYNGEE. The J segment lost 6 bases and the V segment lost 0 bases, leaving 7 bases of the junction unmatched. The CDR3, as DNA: TGTGCCAGCAGCGTAGAAGGACAGGGGTTGGGCGAGCAGTACTTC. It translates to CASSVEGQGLGEQYF.

The CDR3 bases are TGTGCCAGCAGCCAACGACTAGCGGGGGGGCGGGCGACGCCCGGGGAGCTGTTTTTT. Its translation is CASSQRLAGGRATPGELFF. The chain has TRBV3-1 (or the pseudogene TRBV3-2) and TRBJ2-2, with 14 bases lining up with TRBD2. V lost 2 bases, J lost 6 bases, and 11 bases stayed unmatched. Per germline, CDR1 LGHDT and CDR2 YNNKEL (reference sequence). This CDR3 is built from 19 residues.

CDR3 DNA: TGTGCCAGCAGTGAAGGTGGGGCCCGCGGTGAAAAACTGTTTTTT. This encodes CASSEGGARGEKLFF. This rearrangement joins TRBV2 to TRBJ1-4, with D possibly TRBD1 on 5 matching bases. V was trimmed by 1 base and J by 7 bases, leaving 13 bases between them. Germline V gives CDR1 SNHLY, CDR2 FYNNEI. The CDR3 extends over 15 amino acids. The full variable domain, in which reference TRBV2 and TRBJ1-4 provide the parts outside the CDR3, is EPEVTQTPSHQVTQMGQEVILRCVPISNHLYFYWYRQILGQKVEFLVSFYNNEISEKSEIFDDQFSVERPDGSNFTLKIRSTKLEDSAMYFCASSEGGARGEKLFFGSGTQLSVL.

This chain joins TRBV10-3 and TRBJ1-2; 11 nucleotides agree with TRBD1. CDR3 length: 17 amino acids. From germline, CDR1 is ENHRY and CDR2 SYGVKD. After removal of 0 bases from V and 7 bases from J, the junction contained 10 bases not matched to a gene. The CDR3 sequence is CAISESNGRTGGGGYTF. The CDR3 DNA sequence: TGTGCCATCAGTGAGTCGAATGGGCGGACAGGGGGCGGTGGCTACACCTTC.

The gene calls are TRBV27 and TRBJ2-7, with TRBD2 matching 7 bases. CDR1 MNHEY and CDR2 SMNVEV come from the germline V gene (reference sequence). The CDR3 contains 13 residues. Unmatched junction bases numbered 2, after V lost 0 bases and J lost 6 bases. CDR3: CASSLSGGPEQYF. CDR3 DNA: TGTGCCAGCAGTTTATCGGGAGGGCCCGAGCAGTACTTC.

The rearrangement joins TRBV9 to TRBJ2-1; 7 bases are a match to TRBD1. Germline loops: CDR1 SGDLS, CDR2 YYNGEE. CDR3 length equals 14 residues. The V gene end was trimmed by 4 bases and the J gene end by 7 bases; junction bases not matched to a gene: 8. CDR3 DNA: TGTGCCAGCAGCCCCAGGGACAGACCGAATGAGCAGTTCTTC. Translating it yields CASSPRDRPNEQFF. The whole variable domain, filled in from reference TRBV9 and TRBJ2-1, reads DSGVTQTPKHLITATGQRVTLRCSPRSGDLSVYWYQQSLDQGLQFLIQYYNGEERAKGNILERFSAQQFPDLHSELNLSSLELGDSALYFCASSPRDRPNEQFFGPGTRLTVL.